The clone carrying this T cell receptor (beta chain) was observed once. Antigen unknown. The V gene end was trimmed by 4 bases and the J gene end by 5 bases; junction bases not matched to a gene: 19. This CDR3 spans 19 amino acids. CDR1 is LGHNA and CDR2 is YSLEER in the germline V gene. PCR primers comprised 60 Vbeta and 13 Jbeta primers. Profiled with immunoSEQ multiplex PCR; TCRdb holds only in-frame clones, not every one. The sample contains about 150,000 clones, around 84% of which appear only once. Healthy bone marrow donors formed the donor group. Despite likely unrecorded immune exposures, the donors were nominally healthy at the time of sampling. The data were taken from a study of cytomegalovirus exposure and HLA in healthy donors. General study points: In vitro work confirmed that a few CMV-associated chains recognize CMV antigens.

The specimen sequenced was PBMCs. The chain recombines TRBV4-3 with TRBJ2-5; 10 bases match TRBD2. This TCR derives from a man between 18 and 35 years old in good health and CMV-seronegative. Here the CDR3 reads CASSRRASGSAGRAETQYF. CDR3 coding DNA: TGCGCCAGCAGCCGGAGGGCTAGCGGGAGCGCTGGGCGGGCGGAGACCCAGTACTTC.